The rows below give T cell receptor beta chains drawn from one sample of a study of a mutant IDH1 vaccine in newly diagnosed glioma. Measured with immunoSEQ multiplex PCR; TCRdb has only the in-frame clones, and not every one. The sample includes tens of thousands of clones, about 80% of them seen just once. Their recognized antigens are unknown. The material was PBMCs, obtained from a glioma patient whose treatment included an IDH1 peptide vaccine. The origin of the receptors is a man aged 45-65 years with glioma. Each CDR3 is given with its conserved first and last residue. The D gene is left open where the match is weak. Size is stated for part of the rows, as once, few or many counts, or as a class when the clone is expanded.

cdr3_aa | cdr3_nt | clone_size | v_call | d_call | j_call
CAAMNRENTEQYF | TGTGCCGCCATGAACAGGGAGAATACCGAGCAGTACTTC | few | TRBV10-3 | . | TRBJ2-7
CASSERGAGRDYGYTF | TGTGCCAGCAGTGAAAGAGGAGCAGGGAGGGACTATGGCTACACCTTC | . | TRBV2 | . | TRBJ1-2
CSVPDEQFF | TGCAGCGTCCCTGATGAGCAGTTCTTC | few | TRBV29-1 | . | TRBJ2-1
CASSYSTGYTEAFF | TGTGCCAGCAGTTACTCGACAGGGTACACTGAAGCTTTCTTT | . | TRBV6-5 | TRBD1 | TRBJ1-1
CASSMGLAASYNEQFF | TGTGCCAGTAGTATGGGATTAGCGGCCTCCTACAATGAGCAGTTCTTC | . | TRBV19 | . | TRBJ2-1
CASSAGLEQFF | TGTGCCAGCAGTGCTGGCTTGGAGCAGTTCTTC | . | TRBV25-1 | . | TRBJ2-1
CASSPAGGRSYEQYF | TGCGCCAGCAGCCCAGCGGGGGGGCGCTCCTACGAGCAGTACTTC | . | TRBV4-1 | TRBD2 | TRBJ2-7
CSFTGGFDQPQHF | TGCAGCTTCACAGGGGGGTTCGATCAGCCCCAGCATTTT | . | TRBV29-1 | TRBD1 | TRBJ1-5
CASSVLGTGDGETQYF | TGTGCCAGCAGCGTCCTCGGGACAGGGGATGGAGAGACCCAGTACTTC | few | TRBV7-3 | TRBD1 | TRBJ2-5
CASSTGLASSYEQYF | TGTGCCAGCAGTACGGGACTAGCGAGCTCCTACGAGCAGTACTTC | . | TRBV13 | TRBD2 | TRBJ2-7
CASSSGREYGEKLFF | TGTGCCAGCAGTTCAGGAAGGGAATACGGCGAAAAACTGTTTTTT | . | TRBV2 | . | TRBJ1-4
CASSKGGTYNEQFF | TGTGCCAGCAGTAAGGGGGGCACCTACAATGAGCAGTTCTTC | once | TRBV6-1 | . | TRBJ2-1
CAISESGTGGGTEAFF | TGTGCCATCAGTGAGTCAGGGACAGGGGGGGGAACTGAAGCTTTCTTT | . | TRBV10-3 | TRBD1 | TRBJ1-1
CASSKAPLEQPQHF | TGTGCCAGCAGCAAAGCGCCCCTGGAACAGCCCCAGCATTTT | few | TRBV21-1 | . | TRBJ1-5
CASSSGLNTEAFF | TGTGCCAGCAGTTCGGGCTTGAACACTGAAGCTTTCTTT | . | TRBV7-2 | . | TRBJ1-1
CASSLSTGTNQPQHF | TGTGCCAGCAGTTTATCGACAGGGACCAATCAGCCCCAGCATTTT | . | TRBV27 | TRBD1 | TRBJ1-5
CASSFNAGNIQYF | TGTGCCAGCAGTTTCAATGCTGGGAACATTCAGTACTTC | once | TRBV27 | . | TRBJ2-4
CSVEDRPDGGASDTQYF | TGCAGCGTTGAAGATAGACCCGACGGGGGGGCTTCAGATACGCAGTATTTT | . | TRBV29-1 | TRBD2 | TRBJ2-3
CATKRQGGLNTEAFF | TGTGCCACCAAGAGACAGGGGGGATTGAACACTGAAGCTTTCTTT | . | TRBV27 | TRBD1 | TRBJ1-1
CASSSGIAYEQYF | TGTGCCAGCAGTTCAGGGATCGCCTACGAGCAGTACTTC | . | TRBV27 | . | TRBJ2-7
CASSFPTGGFYEQYF | TGTGCCAGCAGTTTCCCTACTGGGGGGTTTTACGAGCAGTACTTC | . | TRBV6-6 | . | TRBJ2-7
CASSFQGASETQYF | TGTGCCAGCAGTTTCCAGGGGGCGTCAGAGACCCAGTACTTC | . | TRBV27 | TRBD1 | TRBJ2-5
CASSITGESGEKLFF | TGTGCCAGCAGCATCACAGGGGAGAGCGGTGAAAAACTGTTTTTT | few | TRBV7-3 | TRBD1 | TRBJ1-4
CAWSVGGQTGDEQYF | TGTGCCTGGAGTGTAGGTGGGCAGACTGGAGACGAGCAGTACTTC | . | TRBV30 | . | TRBJ2-7
CASSSPGSGRNTEAFF | TGTGCCAGCTCCTCTCCCGGGTCGGGTAGGAACACTGAAGCTTTCTTT | . | TRBV18 | . | TRBJ1-1
CSVAGDYGYTF | TGCAGCGTTGCCGGAGACTATGGCTACACCTTC | . | TRBV29-1 | . | TRBJ1-2
CASSFPSGGETYNEQFF | TGTGCCAGCAGCTTCCCTTCCGGGGGGGAAACTTACAATGAGCAGTTCTTC | . | TRBV5-4 | TRBD2 | TRBJ2-1
CSVESAGNTIYF | TGCAGCGTTGAATCCGCTGGAAACACCATATATTTT | few | TRBV29-1 | . | TRBJ1-3
CASSPSGGNTEAFF | TGCGCCAGCAGCCCCTCGGGGGGGAACACTGAAGCTTTCTTT | . | TRBV4-1 | . | TRBJ1-1